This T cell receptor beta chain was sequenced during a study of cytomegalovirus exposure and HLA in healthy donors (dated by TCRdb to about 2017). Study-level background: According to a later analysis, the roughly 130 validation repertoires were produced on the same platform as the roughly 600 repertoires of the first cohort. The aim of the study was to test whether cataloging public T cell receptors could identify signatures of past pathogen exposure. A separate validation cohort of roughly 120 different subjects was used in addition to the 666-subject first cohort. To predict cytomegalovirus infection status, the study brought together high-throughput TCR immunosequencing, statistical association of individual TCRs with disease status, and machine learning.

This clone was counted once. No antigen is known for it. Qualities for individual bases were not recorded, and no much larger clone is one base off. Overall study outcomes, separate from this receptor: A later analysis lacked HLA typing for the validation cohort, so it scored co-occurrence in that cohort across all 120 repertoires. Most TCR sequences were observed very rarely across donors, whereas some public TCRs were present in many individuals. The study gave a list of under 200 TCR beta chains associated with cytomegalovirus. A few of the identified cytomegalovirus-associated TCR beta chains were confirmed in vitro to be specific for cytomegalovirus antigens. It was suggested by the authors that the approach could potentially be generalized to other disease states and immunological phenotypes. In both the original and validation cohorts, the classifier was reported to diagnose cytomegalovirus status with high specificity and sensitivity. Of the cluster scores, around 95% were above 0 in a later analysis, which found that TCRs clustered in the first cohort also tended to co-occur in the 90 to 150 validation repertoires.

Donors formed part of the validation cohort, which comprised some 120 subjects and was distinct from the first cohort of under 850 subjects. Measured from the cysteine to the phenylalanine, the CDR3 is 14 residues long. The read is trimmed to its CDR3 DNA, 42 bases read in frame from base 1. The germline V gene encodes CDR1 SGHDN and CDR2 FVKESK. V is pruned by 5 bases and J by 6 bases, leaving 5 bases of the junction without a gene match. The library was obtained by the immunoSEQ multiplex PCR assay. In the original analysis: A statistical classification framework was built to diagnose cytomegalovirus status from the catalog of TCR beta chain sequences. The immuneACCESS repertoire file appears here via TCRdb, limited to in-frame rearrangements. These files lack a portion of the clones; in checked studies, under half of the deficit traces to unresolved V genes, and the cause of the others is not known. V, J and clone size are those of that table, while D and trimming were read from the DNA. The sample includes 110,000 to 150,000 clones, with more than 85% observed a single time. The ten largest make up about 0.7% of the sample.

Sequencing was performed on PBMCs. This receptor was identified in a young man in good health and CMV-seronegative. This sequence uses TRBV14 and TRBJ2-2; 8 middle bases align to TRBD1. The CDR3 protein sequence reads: CASSLTGGSGELFF. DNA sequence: TGTGCCAGCAGCTTAACAGGGGGGTCCGGGGAGCTGTTTTTT.